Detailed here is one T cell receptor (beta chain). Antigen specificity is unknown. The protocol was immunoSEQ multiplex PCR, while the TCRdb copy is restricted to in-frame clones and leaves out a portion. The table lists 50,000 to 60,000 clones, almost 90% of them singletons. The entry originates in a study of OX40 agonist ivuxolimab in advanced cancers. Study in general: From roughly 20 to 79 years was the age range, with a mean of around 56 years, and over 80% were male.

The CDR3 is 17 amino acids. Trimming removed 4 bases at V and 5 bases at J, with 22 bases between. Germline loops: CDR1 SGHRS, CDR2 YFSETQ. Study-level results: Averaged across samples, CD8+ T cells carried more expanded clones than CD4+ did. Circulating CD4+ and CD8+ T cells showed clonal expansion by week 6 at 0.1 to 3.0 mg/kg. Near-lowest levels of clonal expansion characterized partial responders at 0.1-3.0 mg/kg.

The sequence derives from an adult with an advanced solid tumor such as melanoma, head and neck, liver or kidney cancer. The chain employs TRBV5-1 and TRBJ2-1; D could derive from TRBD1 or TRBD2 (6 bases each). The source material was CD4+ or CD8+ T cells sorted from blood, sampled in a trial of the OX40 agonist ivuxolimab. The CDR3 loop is CASSNGGGWGLDNEQFF. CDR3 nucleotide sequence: TGCGCCAGCAGCAACGGGGGCGGATGGGGCTTGGACAATGAGCAGTTCTTC.